Listed below are T cell receptor beta chains from one sample, sequenced in a study of blood T cell repertoires in COVID-19. TCRdb's copy holds only in-frame clones and misses some; the assay was immunoSEQ multiplex PCR. The data show 150,000 to 200,000 clones, with roughly 77% seen just once and about a sixth held by the top ten. Sequencing input: PBMCs or T cells enriched from blood (not recorded which). The receptors here all came from a woman aged 50 to 60 with acute COVID-19. Each CDR3 is given without its conserved first and last residue. Fields, in order: V gene, J gene, CDR3 protein.

TRBV6-2/TRBV6-3	TRBJ1-2	ASSPAGGGLQGYGYT
TRBV27	TRBJ1-1	ASSLRRPMNTEAF
TRBV2	TRBJ1-2	ASSEWGRDYGYT
TRBV19	TRBJ1-1	ASSIRWDSNTEAF
TRBV6-5	TRBJ2-3	ASSRTSADTQY
TRBV7-2	TRBJ1-6	ASSLLQGNSPLH
TRBV5-1	TRBJ1-1	ASSFKTGGTEAF
TRBV30	TRBJ1-1	AWYRGRVNTEAF
TRBV19	TRBJ2-5	ASSIGGLSGETQY
TRBV6-2/TRBV6-3	TRBJ1-1	ASSYWGGEAF
TRBV6-4	TRBJ1-1	ASSSQGGNTEAF
TRBV5-1	TRBJ1-4	ASSFQGNLATNEKLF
TRBV5-1	TRBJ1-2	ASTQGQAEIYGYT
TRBV19	TRBJ2-1	ATSRQGWQF
TRBV4-1	TRBJ1-2	ASSQEYLAPDYAGYT
TRBV11-1	TRBJ2-1	ASSLGYGYNEQF
TRBV30	TRBJ1-5	AWSVGQGAVNNQPQH
TRBV5-1	TRBJ1-2	ASSLGSDNYGYT
TRBV10-1	TRBJ1-5	ASYDYRERPPPHQPQH
TRBV7-3	TRBJ2-1	ASSLTGTSGGKQF
TRBV2	TRBJ2-2	ASSDVPGTGELF
TRBV9	TRBJ1-1	ASSYRQGGHTEAF
TRBV7-2	TRBJ2-5	ASSNGQGQQETQY
TRBV30	TRBJ2-1	AWSVEGGGINEQF
TRBV23-1	TRBJ1-4	ASSHPTDSSTNEKLF
TRBV7-3	TRBJ2-2	ASSSSTGELF
TRBV6-2/TRBV6-3	TRBJ1-5	ASSYPRTGDNQPQH
TRBV19	TRBJ1-2	ASIPNTGALYGYT
TRBV19	TRBJ1-2	ASSIVQFNRDRVHGYT
TRBV7-6	TRBJ2-1	ASSSEMWGGYNEQF
TRBV5-5	TRBJ1-5	ASSTGQGPGQPQH
TRBV11-1	TRBJ1-4	ASSFLAGGNEKLF
TRBV19	TRBJ2-2	ASSVYRGSTGELF
TRBV28	TRBJ2-1	ASSLFAGSSYNEQF
TRBV5-8	TRBJ1-4	ASSVDRGRRKLF
TRBV5-1	TRBJ2-5	ASSLASRGRETQY
TRBV7-9	TRBJ1-2	ASIVGDRGNGYT
TRBV24-1	TRBJ1-4	ATSPGQDGRLF
TRBV3-1/TRBV3-2	TRBJ2-5	ASSQDVGRGETQY
TRBV21-1	TRBJ2-1	ARLGQGLGGGYNEQF
TRBV5-4	TRBJ2-3	ASSFGLAGQGTDTQY
TRBV2	TRBJ1-5	ASRPDSPSPQH
TRBV4-1	TRBJ1-4	ASSQRQGNEKLF